The rows below give T cell receptor beta chains drawn from one sample of a study of OX40 agonist ivuxolimab in advanced cancers. The data were produced by immunoSEQ multiplex PCR, yet TCRdb's version contains in-frame clones alone and is incomplete. The profile shows nearly 45,000 clones, around three quarters of them singletons. The sequences come from CD4+ or CD8+ T cells sorted from blood, collected in a trial of the OX40 agonist ivuxolimab. The origin of the receptors is an adult with an advanced solid tumor such as melanoma, head and neck, liver or kidney cancer. Both conserved end residues are part of each CDR3. Each record gives: CDR3 protein, CDR3 DNA, V gene, clone size, D gene, J gene. A D gene is named only where the DNA matches it firmly. Rows give clone size only sometimes, using once, few, many, or a class for an expanded clone.

CASSLGTSGRLDEQFF,TGTGCCAGCAGCTTAGGGACTAGCGGGAGGTTGGATGAGCAGTTCTTC,TRBV7-6,NA,TRBD2,TRBJ2-1
CASSSGTSGGFETQYF,TGTGCCAGCAGCTCAGGGACTAGCGGGGGGTTTGAGACCCAGTACTTC,TRBV5-4,NA,TRBD2,TRBJ2-5
CASSSTGQENEKLFF,TGTGCCAGCAGCTCAACGGGACAGGAAAATGAAAAACTGTTTTTT,TRBV7-2,NA,TRBD1,TRBJ1-4
CASSLDGHGGSNQPQHF,TGTGCCAGCAGTTTAGACGGACACGGGGGGTCTAATCAGCCCCAGCATTTT,TRBV28,NA,NA,TRBJ1-5
CASSLTSGGAYNEQFF,TGTGCCAGCAGCTTGACTAGCGGGGGGGCCTACAATGAGCAGTTCTTC,TRBV7-7,NA,TRBD2,TRBJ2-1
CASTLGLAALQFF,TGTGCCAGCACCCTGGGACTAGCGGCTCTACAGTTCTTC,TRBV2,few,TRBD2,TRBJ2-1
CASSWGLAHNEQFF,TGCGCCAGCAGCTGGGGACTAGCGCACAATGAGCAGTTCTTC,TRBV5-1,NA,TRBD2,TRBJ2-1
CASNPGVDRTYSDEQFF,TGTGCCAGCAACCCGGGGGTGGACAGGACATACTCGGATGAGCAGTTCTTC,TRBV27,once,NA,TRBJ2-1
CASSDWGKETQYF,TGTGCCAGCAGTGATTGGGGAAAAGAGACCCAGTACTTC,TRBV6-1,NA,NA,TRBJ2-5
CASSSGTALGGQFF,TGTGCCAGCAGCTCCGGGACAGCCTTAGGGGGGCAGTTCTTC,TRBV7-9,NA,TRBD1,TRBJ2-1
CAWDGGGNYGYTF,TGTGCCTGGGACGGGGGGGGAAACTATGGCTACACCTTC,TRBV30,NA,NA,TRBJ1-2
CASTRALYNEQFF,TGTGCCAGCACGAGGGCCCTCTACAATGAGCAGTTCTTC,TRBV6-6,NA,NA,TRBJ2-1
CASSPGAGAYEQYF,TGTGCCAGCAGCCCCGGAGCGGGAGCCTACGAGCAGTACTTC,TRBV7-2,NA,TRBD2,TRBJ2-7
CASSLRGSYNSPLHF,TGTGCCAGCAGCTTACGGGGCTCCTATAATTCACCCCTCCACTTT,TRBV13,NA,NA,TRBJ1-6
CASSLDVNTEAFF,TGCGCCAGCAGCCTGGACGTCAACACTGAAGCTTTCTTT,TRBV5-1,NA,NA,TRBJ1-1
CASSVTSGAPNTGELFF,TGTGCCAGCAGCGTAACTAGCGGGGCCCCGAACACCGGGGAGCTGTTTTTT,TRBV9,NA,TRBD2,TRBJ2-2
CASSRDSRETQYF,TGTGCCAGCAGCAGGGACTCTCGGGAGACCCAGTACTTC,TRBV7-3,NA,NA,TRBJ2-5
CASSIGGGTVSPTDTQYF,TGTGCCAGTAGTATAGGAGGGGGGACAGTCTCACCAACAGATACGCAGTATTTT,TRBV19,NA,NA,TRBJ2-3